This T cell receptor (beta chain) was obtained from a study of blood T cell repertoires in COVID-19. In the original workflow: It was from reference gene primer amplification that nucleated cell counts were estimated. Sequencing was performed with immunoSEQ multiplex PCR; in TCRdb, only in-frame clones are kept and a portion is missing. Clonal size and the V and J genes are those of that table, whereas D and trimming came from the DNA. The sample lists 100,000 to 150,000 clones, approximately 86% occurring once. Germline values: CDR1 MNHNY, CDR2 SVGAGI (reference sequence). The CDR3 contains 13 residues. The V segment lost 6 bases and the J segment 9 bases; nucleotides outside the gene matches: 8.

The sequence derives from a human donor in a cohort sampled during active COVID-19. The chain combines TRBV6-6 with TRBJ2-1, with 7 positions matching TRBD1. Sequencing was carried out using peripheral blood. CDR3: CASSSTGVPEQFF. In nucleotides, the CDR3 is TGTGCCAGCAGCTCTACAGGGGTTCCTGAGCAGTTCTTC.